A single TCR beta chain is shown here with its context. The sort gate was single viable CD3+CD4+CD8-CD45RO+ cells for memory CD4+ T cells. This CDR3 has 16 amino acids. Germline V CDR1 and CDR2: SGHDN, FVKESK. V lost 1 base, J lost 1 base, and 6 bases stayed unmatched. This sample is part of a study of memory CD4+ T cells and cytomegalovirus serostatus. Across the study: This sample comes from healthy Belgian adults, under 10 CMV seropositive, under 25 seronegative.

The data were produced by immunoSEQ multiplex PCR, yet TCRdb's version contains in-frame clones alone and is incomplete. There are 80,000 or so clones in the sample; just under 80% occur only once, and just over 2.5% lies in the top ten. The chain carries TRBV14 and TRBJ2-5, with TRBD2 identical over 7 bases. This sequence was found in an adult in good health and CMV-seropositive. Sample: memory CD4+ T cells from blood. In DNA, the CDR3 is TGTGCCAGCAGCCAAGGCACGCTAGCGGTCCAAGAGACCCAGTACTTC. Translation: CASSQGTLAVQETQYF.